The 10 T cell receptor beta chains in this list originate from one sample, sequenced in a study of PD-L1 blockade in urothelial cancer. The table came from immunoSEQ multiplex PCR; TCRdb's copy has only in-frame clones and leaves some out. The table records tens of thousands of clones, about four fifths of them present only once. Sequencing was performed on PBMCs, taken around atezolizumab (anti-PD-L1) treatment. The receptors derive from a man between 65 and 85 years old with urothelial cancer.

This clone was detected only once. The V gene is TRBV11-2, the J gene TRBJ2-5; 9 bases align to TRBD2. The CDR3 sequence is 16 residues long. Per the germline V gene, CDR1 is SGHAT and CDR2 is FQNNGV. Trimming removed 5 bases from V and 5 bases from J; junction bases left unmatched: 12. The CDR3 DNA is TGTGCCAGCAGCCCAAACCGGGCGGGAGGGAGCGAGACCCAGTACTTC. Protein product: CASSPNRAGGSETQYF.

The chain recombines TRBV5-1 with TRBJ2-3, with D unresolved. The CDR3 is 14 amino acids. The V end lost 0 bases, the J end lost 4 bases, and 9 bases lay between the germline ends. CDR1 is SGHRS, CDR2 YFSETQ, per germline. The CDR3 reads CASSLDWSADTQYF. As DNA, the CDR3 is TGCGCCAGCAGCTTGGACTGGAGCGCAGATACGCAGTATTTT.

The rearrangement links TRBV7-9 to TRBJ1-3; 7 nucleotides align to TRBD1. Trimming cost V 5 bases and J 0 bases; bases outside gene matches: 4. CDR1 and CDR2 (germline): SEHNR, FQNEAQ (reference sequence). This CDR3 is built from 15 residues. The CDR3 here is CASSPDRVSGNTIYF. The DNA of the CDR3 is TGTGCCAGCAGCCCCGACAGGGTCTCTGGAAACACCATATATTTT.

The gene calls are TRBV5-1 and TRBJ2-4, with a weak D call TRBD1 (7 bases). The germline V gene encodes CDR1 SGHRS and CDR2 YFSETQ. This CDR3 region has 14 residues. V lost 5 bases, J lost 7 bases, and 16 bases lay in between. The CDR3 sequence: CASSVTGEVNIQYF. CDR3 coding DNA: TGCGCCAGCAGTGTAACAGGGGAGGTGAACATTCAGTACTTC.

V gene TRBV4-2 combines with J gene TRBJ2-7, with D possibly being TRBD2 (6 bases). Trimming took 0 bases from V and 1 from J, leaving 13 bases between them. The germline gives CDR1 LGHNA, CDR2 YNFKEQ. This CDR3 is 16 amino acids long. CDR3 nucleotides: TGTGCCAGCAGCCAAGAAAATATTCGGGGGTCCTACGAGCAGTACTTC. It is translated as CASSQENIRGSYEQYF.

The DNA of the CDR3 is TGTGCCACCAAGCCGGACAGGGTCGGAGATACGCAGTATTTT. This sequence encodes CATKPDRVGDTQYF. This chain links TRBV19 with TRBJ2-3, with 8 bases matching TRBD1. The J segment lost 5 bases and the V segment lost 10 bases, leaving 11 bases of the junction unmatched. CDR3 length: 14 residues. Germline-derived CDR1 and CDR2 are LNHDA and SQIVND (reference sequence).

V is TRBV14 and J is TRBJ2-1; D is uncertain. The V end lost 0 bases, the J end lost 3 bases, and 6 bases lay between the germline ends. Looked up from germline, CDR1 is SGHDN and CDR2 is FVKESK. The CDR3 sequence is 14 residues long. CDR3 sequence: CASSQERIYNEQFF. The CDR3 DNA reads as TGTGCCAGCAGCCAAGAGAGGATCTACAATGAGCAGTTCTTC.

Only one count was recorded for this clone. The chain links TRBV5-4 to TRBJ2-6; a weak D match, TRBD2 (7 bases). From germline, CDR1 is SGHNT and CDR2 YYREEE (reference sequence). Trimming cost V 2 bases and J 0 bases, with 9 bases left between them. The CDR3 is 16 amino acids. Here the CDR3 reads CASSLGGDSGANVLTF. The DNA of the CDR3 is TGTGCCAGCAGCTTAGGGGGGGACTCTGGGGCCAACGTCCTGACTTTC.

The CDR3 nucleotides are TGTGCCAGCTCATCCGTAAGCGGGGGCGAGTGGGAGCAGTACTTC. Translation gives CASSSVSGGEWEQYF. The chain recombines TRBV18 with TRBJ2-7; 8 bases match TRBD2. Germline V gives CDR1 KGHSH, CDR2 LQKENI. CDR3 length equals 15 residues. V gave up 5 bases and J gave up 7 bases; unmatched junction bases: 13.

This clone was seen just once. This sequence joins TRBV9 and TRBJ2-1; 10 nucleotides align to TRBD2. With V trimmed by 2 bases and J by 5 bases, 7 bases remained unmatched. Germline assignment: CDR1 SGDLS and CDR2 YYNGEE. The CDR3 extends over 16 amino acids. The CDR3 spells CASSVDGTSEDNEQFF. The CDR3 DNA sequence: TGTGCCAGCAGCGTCGACGGGACTAGCGAGGACAATGAGCAGTTCTTC.